The clone carrying this TCR beta chain occurred many times. Its antigen remains unknown. Ophthalmopathy absent within 18 months of follow-up marked hyperthyroidism as stable. The CDR3 spans 15 residues. V was clipped by 2 bases and J by 3 bases; unmatched bases: 3. The data were taken from a study of Graves' ophthalmopathy and Graves' hyperthyroidism. Findings and caveats of the study: A classifier, a 13-signature model, separated ophthalmopathy from stable hyperthyroidism with roughly 90% sensitivity and approximately 80% specificity.

Amplification targeted the TCR beta CDR3 regions, with RNA transcripts as the source material. The first-round RT-PCR employed HTBI primers together with the Qiagen OneStep RT-PCR kit. A multiplex PCR was then performed as the second round. Via MiXCR, TCRdb re-called the multiplex PCR reads, giving one row per CDR3 protein. Of roughly 400,000 distinct CDR3 sequences detected, approximately 15% appear once; the ten largest clones hold around 6.6%. V usage is TRBV12-3 or TRBV12-4 and J usage is TRBJ1-5; the match to TRBD1 covers 8 bases. The sequenced sample was peripheral blood. This TCR came from a young woman with stable Graves' hyperthyroidism. The DNA of the CDR3 is TGTGCCAGCAGTTTAACAGGGGGACACAATCAGCCCCAGCATTTT. Translation: CASSLTGGHNQPQHF.